This TCR beta chain was captured by sequencing in a study of CD8 T cells in Susac syndrome. There are 13 residues in the CDR3. Germline CDR1 GTSNPN, CDR2 SVGIG (reference sequence). The V end was cut by 2 bases, the J end by 1 base, with 8 bases between. Sequencing of TCR beta covered CD8+ and CD4+ T cells obtained from blood. The multiple sclerosis controls were treatment-naive patients, and their relapsing-remitting disease was stable or active. Random hexamers were used to reverse transcribe about 0.45 to 1 ug of RNA. The TCR beta CDR3 was amplified by immunoSEQ multiplex PCR across 54 Vbeta, 13 Jbeta. MiXCR, applied by TCRdb to the immunoSEQ multiplex PCR reads, yields one record per CDR3 protein. The sample yields approximately 80,000 distinct CDR3 sequences, roughly nine tenths seen once.

This clonotype was obtained from a human donor with multiple sclerosis. The chain joins TRBV30 to TRBJ1-2; D is undetermined. What was sequenced was CD8+ T cells from PBMCs. Here the CDR3 DNA reads TGTGCCTGGAGTCCCGACGGTAACTATGGCTACACCTTC. This sequence encodes CAWSPDGNYGYTF.